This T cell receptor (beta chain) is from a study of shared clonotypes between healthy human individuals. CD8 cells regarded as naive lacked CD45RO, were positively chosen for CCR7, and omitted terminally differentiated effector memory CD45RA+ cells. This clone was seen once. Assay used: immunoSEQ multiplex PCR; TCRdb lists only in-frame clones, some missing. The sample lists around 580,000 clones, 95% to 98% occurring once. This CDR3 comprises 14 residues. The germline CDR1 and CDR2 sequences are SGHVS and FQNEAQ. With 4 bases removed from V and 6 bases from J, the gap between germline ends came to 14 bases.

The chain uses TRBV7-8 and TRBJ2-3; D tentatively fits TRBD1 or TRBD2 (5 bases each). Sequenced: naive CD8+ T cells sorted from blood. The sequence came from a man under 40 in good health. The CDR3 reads CASSSARGADTQYF. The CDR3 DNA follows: TGTGCCAGCAGCTCCGCGAGGGGAGCGGATACGCAGTATTTT.